These 30 T cell receptor beta chains came from one sample sequenced in a study of T cells expressing NK-cell markers. Reprocessing the 5' RACE reads, TCRdb reports a single entry for every CDR3 protein and omits DNA. The sample features 500,000 or so distinct CDR3 sequences, with roughly 3.6% in its top ten. Sequenced input: blood T cells: a sorted CD56 or NKG2C T cell subset, CD4+ or CD8+ T cells, or bulk PBMC T cells (not recorded which). Receptors were obtained from a man in his late teens or twenties in good health.

This chain links TRBV20-1 with TRBJ1-1. The CDR3 consists of 12 residues. Germline V gives CDR1 DFQATT, CDR2 SNEGSKA (reference sequence). The CDR3 loop reads CSARDRVKEAFF.

The J gene is TRBJ2-7, the V gene TRBV20-1. This CDR3 spans 12 amino acids. Germline V gene data show CDR1 as DFQATT and CDR2 as SNEGSKA (reference sequence). The CDR3 region is CSASGQSYEQYF.

The V gene is TRBV4-3, the J gene TRBJ2-3; checking the TCRdb D call of TRBD2 is not possible without DNA. This CDR3 comprises 14 residues. Germline-derived CDR1 and CDR2 are LGHNA and YSLEER. CDR3 protein: CASSIGLFTDTQYF.

The chain recombines TRBV5-1 with TRBJ2-7; the TCRdb D gene call, TRBD2, has no DNA to confirm it. Germline loops: CDR1 SGHRS, CDR2 YFSETQ. The CDR3 consists of 16 residues. The CDR3 reads CASSYGERESSYEQYF.

V is TRBV7-9 and J is TRBJ2-7; absent DNA, TCRdb's TRBD1 call cannot be checked. Germline V gene sequence: CDR1 SEHNR, CDR2 FQNEAQ (reference sequence). This CDR3 comprises 16 residues. The CDR3 region is CASSLGRARISYEQYF.

This rearrangement joins TRBV11-2 to TRBJ2-5; as DNA is missing, the TRBD2 call by TCRdb cannot be tested. The CDR3 runs 18 residues. Germline V gives CDR1 SGHAT, CDR2 FQNNGV. The CDR3 reads CASSLVTSGGNQQETQYF. The complete variable domain, with remaining parts taken from reference TRBV11-2 and TRBJ2-5, reads EAGVAQSPRYKIIEKRQSVAFWCNPISGHATLYWYQQILGQGPKLLIQFQNNGVVDDSQLPKDRFSAERLKGVDSTLKIQPAKLEDSAVYLCASSLVTSGGNQQETQYFGPGTRLLVL.

The chain links TRBV5-1 to TRBJ2-1; TCRdb outputs TRBD2, but without DNA this stays unchecked. The CDR3 has 14 residues. CDR1 and CDR2 from the germline V gene are SGHRS and YFSETQ. The CDR3 sequence is CASSLLAGVDEQFF.

The rearrangement joins TRBV5-1 to TRBJ2-1; TCRdb's D call of TRBD1 is untestable without DNA. CDR3 length: 16 amino acids. From germline, CDR1 is SGHRS and CDR2 YFSETQ. CDR3: CASSLVVGQGRNEQFF.

This chain joins TRBV4-1 and TRBJ2-2; the D call of TRBD1 rests on TCRdb alone, since no DNA is present to check it. Germline V gives CDR1 MGHRA, CDR2 YSYEKL. CDR3 length equals 17 residues. The CDR3 reads CASSQEGRTGGTGELFF.

The V and J genes are TRBV6-5 and TRBJ2-1. The CDR3 loop spans 13 amino acids. Per the germline V gene, CDR1 is MNHEY and CDR2 is SVGAGI. The CDR3: CASRTGYFGEQFF.

The rearrangement uses TRBV21-1 and TRBJ2-1; absent DNA, TCRdb's TRBD2 call cannot be checked. TRBV21-1 is a pseudogene locus. This CDR3 has 17 residues. The CDR3 reads CASRRHPTSGAYNEQFF.

V and J are TRBV29-1 and TRBJ2-2; TCRdb selects TRBD1, and the lack of DNA leaves this call unchecked. The CDR3 runs to 14 residues. Germline loops: CDR1 SQVTM, CDR2 ANQGSEA. CDR3 in amino acids: CSVGTGVDTGELFF.

The V and J genes are TRBV11-3 and TRBJ2-5; TCRdb picks TRBD1, but there is no DNA to check that call. The germline gives CDR1 SGHNT, CDR2 YENEEA. CDR3 size: 14 residues. CDR3 sequence: CASSLGTGVGTQYF.

The V and J genes are TRBV30 and TRBJ2-2. Germline CDR1 is GTSNPN and CDR2 is SVGIG (reference sequence). The CDR3 has 12 amino acids. The CDR3: CAWSRLTGELFF.

V and J are TRBV5-1 and TRBJ2-1; as DNA is missing, the TRBD1 call by TCRdb cannot be tested. The germline CDR1 and CDR2 sequences are SGHRS and YFSETQ. There are 16 residues in the CDR3. The CDR3 sequence is CASTRGTGGPYNEQFF.

This chain connects TRBV29-1 to TRBJ2-2; without DNA, the TCRdb call of TRBD2 cannot be checked. Germline assignment: CDR1 SQVTM and CDR2 ANQGSEA. The CDR3 spans 11 residues. CDR3 amino acids: CSTWGGGELFF.

The J gene is TRBJ2-5, the V gene TRBV6-1; absent DNA, TCRdb's TRBD2 call cannot be checked. The CDR3 covers 15 residues. Germline V gene data show CDR1 as MNHNS and CDR2 as SASEGT. Here the CDR3 reads CASRPSGGTQETQYF.

The chain combines TRBV6-2 or TRBV6-3 with TRBJ2-4; TCRdb calls TRBD1, which cannot be checked without DNA. Germline V gives CDR1 MNHEY, CDR2 SVGEGT. The length of the CDR3 is 14 residues. The CDR3 loop is CASSHGQSWNIQYF.

V gene TRBV4-3 combines with J gene TRBJ2-3. Germline values: CDR1 LGHNA, CDR2 YSLEER. The CDR3 is 14 amino acids. CDR3 amino acids: CASSQEYQQATQYF.

The chain recombines TRBV9 with TRBJ2-3; TCRdb's D call, TRBD1, is unchecked because there is no DNA. The CDR3 is 19 residues long. Germline V gene sequence: CDR1 SGDLS, CDR2 YYNGEE. The CDR3 protein is CASSVGPAGELKIKGTQYF.

The chain couples TRBV21-1 to TRBJ1-5; TCRdb's D call of TRBD1 is untestable without DNA. TRBV21-1 is described as a pseudogene. The CDR3 has 12 residues. The CDR3 sequence: CARGRVTQPQHF.

The chain joins TRBV19 to TRBJ2-5. There are 13 residues in the CDR3. Germline-derived CDR1 and CDR2 are LNHDA and SQIVND (reference sequence). CDR3: CASSPLHQETQYF.

The rearrangement uses TRBV12-3 or TRBV12-4 and TRBJ2-5; TCRdb indicates TRBD2, and absent DNA this call remains unverified. This CDR3 contains 15 residues. The chain's CDR3 is CASSPGGADGETQYF.

This chain uses TRBV20-1 with TRBJ2-1; TCRdb indicates TRBD1, and absent DNA this call remains unverified. There are 13 residues in the CDR3. CDR1 and CDR2 (germline): DFQATT, SNEGSKA (reference sequence). This chain's CDR3 is CSARPGERNEQFF.

The chain recombines TRBV7-2 with TRBJ2-7; TCRdb reports TRBD2, a call that lacks DNA to check it against. CDR3 size: 13 residues. In germline, CDR1 is SGHTA, CDR2 FQGNSA. The chain's CDR3 is CATGRLVGKEQYF. Using reference TRBV7-2 and TRBJ2-7 for the parts outside the CDR3, the full variable domain is GAGVSQSPSNKVTEKGKDVELRCDPISGHTALYWYRQSLGQGLEFLIYFQGNSAPDKSGLPSDRFSAERTGGSVSTLTIQRTQQEDSAVYLCATGRLVGKEQYFGPGTRLTVT.

The chain employs TRBV5-1 and TRBJ1-6; absent DNA, TCRdb's TRBD1 call cannot be checked. Germline assignment: CDR1 SGHRS and CDR2 YFSETQ. This CDR3 has 15 amino acids. CDR3 sequence reads: CASSPREQKNSPLHF. The full variable domain, rest sourced from reference TRBV5-1 and TRBJ1-6, is KAGVTQTPRYLIKTRGQQVTLSCSPISGHRSVSWYQQTPGQGLQFLFEYFSETQRNKGNFPGRFSGRQFSNSRSEMNVSTLELGDSALYLCASSPREQKNSPLHFGNGTRLTVT.

This chain links TRBV4-2 with TRBJ2-2. The length of the CDR3 is 16 residues. From germline, CDR1 is LGHNA and CDR2 YNFKEQ. The CDR3 spells CASSQDRFSNTGELFF.

V is TRBV6-2 or TRBV6-3 and J is TRBJ2-1; TCRdb's D call of TRBD1 is untestable without DNA. This CDR3 contains 15 residues. Germline V gene sequence: CDR1 MNHEY, CDR2 SVGEGT. This CDR3 reads CASTKDPWASNEQFF.

The J gene is TRBJ2-3, the V gene TRBV7-2; the TCRdb D gene call, TRBD2, has no DNA to confirm it. Germline V lookup: CDR1 SGHTA, CDR2 FQGNSA. The CDR3 is 13 amino acids. CDR3 in amino acids: CASSRLGSDTQYF.

The chain is built from TRBV20-1 and TRBJ2-3; TCRdb designates TRBD1, a call that cannot be tested without DNA. Per germline, CDR1 DFQATT and CDR2 SNEGSKA (reference sequence). There are 14 residues in the CDR3. CDR3 sequence: CSASHGTPRDTQYF.